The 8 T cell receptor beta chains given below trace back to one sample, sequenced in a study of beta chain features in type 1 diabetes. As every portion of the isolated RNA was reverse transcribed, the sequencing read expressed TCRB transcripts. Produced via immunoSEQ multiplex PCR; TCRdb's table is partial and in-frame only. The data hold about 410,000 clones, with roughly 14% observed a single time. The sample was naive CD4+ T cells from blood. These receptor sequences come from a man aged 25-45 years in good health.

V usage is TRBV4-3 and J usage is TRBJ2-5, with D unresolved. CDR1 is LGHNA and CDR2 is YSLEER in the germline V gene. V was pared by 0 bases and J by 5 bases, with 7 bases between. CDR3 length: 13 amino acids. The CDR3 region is CASSQEVGETQYF. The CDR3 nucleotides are TGCGCCAGCAGCCAAGAGGTGGGGGAGACCCAGTACTTC.

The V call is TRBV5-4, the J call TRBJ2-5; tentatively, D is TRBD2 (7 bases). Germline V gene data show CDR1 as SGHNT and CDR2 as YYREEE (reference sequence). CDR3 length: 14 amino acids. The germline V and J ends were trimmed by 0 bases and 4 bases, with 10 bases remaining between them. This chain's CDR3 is CASSLGAGAETQYF. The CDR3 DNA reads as TGTGCCAGCAGCTTGGGTGCGGGGGCAGAGACCCAGTACTTC.

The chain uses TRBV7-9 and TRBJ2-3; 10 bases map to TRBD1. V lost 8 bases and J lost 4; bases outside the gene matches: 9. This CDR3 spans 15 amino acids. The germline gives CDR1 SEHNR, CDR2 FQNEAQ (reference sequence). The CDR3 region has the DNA TGTGCCAGCCGCCCCGCGACAGGGGGCTCAGATACGCAGTATTTT. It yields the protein CASRPATGGSDTQYF. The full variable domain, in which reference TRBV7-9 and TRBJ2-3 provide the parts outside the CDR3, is DTGVSQNPRHKITKRGQNVTFRCDPISEHNRLYWYRQTLGQGPEFLTYFQNEAQLEKSRLLSDRFSAERPKGSFSTLEIQRTEQGDSAMYLCASRPATGGSDTQYFGPGTRLTVL.

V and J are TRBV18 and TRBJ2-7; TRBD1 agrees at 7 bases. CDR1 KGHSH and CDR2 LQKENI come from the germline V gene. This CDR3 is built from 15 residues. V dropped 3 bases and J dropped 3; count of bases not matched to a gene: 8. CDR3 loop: CASSPELTGNYEQYF. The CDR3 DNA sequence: TGTGCCAGCTCACCCGAATTGACAGGGAACTACGAGCAGTACTTC.

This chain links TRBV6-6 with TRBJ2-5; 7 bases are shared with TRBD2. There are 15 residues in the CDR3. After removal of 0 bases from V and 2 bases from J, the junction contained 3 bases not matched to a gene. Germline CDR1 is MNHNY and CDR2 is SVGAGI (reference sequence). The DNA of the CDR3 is TGTGCCAGCAGTTACTCGCGGGGGAGGCAAGAGACCCAGTACTTC. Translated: CASSYSRGRQETQYF.

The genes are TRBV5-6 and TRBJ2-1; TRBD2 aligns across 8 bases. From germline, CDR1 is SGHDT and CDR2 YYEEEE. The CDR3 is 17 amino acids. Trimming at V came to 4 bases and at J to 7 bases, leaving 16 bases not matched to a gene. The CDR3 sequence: CASSIAGWLAGRNEQFF. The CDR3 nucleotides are TGTGCCAGCAGCATCGCAGGGTGGTTAGCGGGGAGGAATGAGCAGTTCTTC.

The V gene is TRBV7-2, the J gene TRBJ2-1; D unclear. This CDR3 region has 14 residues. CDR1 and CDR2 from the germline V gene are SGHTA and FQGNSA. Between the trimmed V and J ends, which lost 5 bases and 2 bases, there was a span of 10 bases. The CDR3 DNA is TGTGCCAGCAGCCCCAGGAGAACCTACAATGAGCAGTTCTTC. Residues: CASSPRRTYNEQFF. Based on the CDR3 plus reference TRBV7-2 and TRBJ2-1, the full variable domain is GAGVSQSPSNKVTEKGKDVELRCDPISGHTALYWYRQSLGQGLEFLIYFQGNSAPDKSGLPSDRFSAERTGGSVSTLTIQRTQQEDSAVYLCASSPRRTYNEQFFGPGTRLTVL.

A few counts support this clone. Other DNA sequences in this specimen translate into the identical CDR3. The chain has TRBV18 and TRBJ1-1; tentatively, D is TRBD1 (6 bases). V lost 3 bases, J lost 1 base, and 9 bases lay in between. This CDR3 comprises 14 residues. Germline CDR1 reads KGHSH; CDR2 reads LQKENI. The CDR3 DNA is TGTGCCAGCTCACCTGGGGGCGGGAACACTGAAGCTTTCTTT. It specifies CASSPGGGNTEAFF.